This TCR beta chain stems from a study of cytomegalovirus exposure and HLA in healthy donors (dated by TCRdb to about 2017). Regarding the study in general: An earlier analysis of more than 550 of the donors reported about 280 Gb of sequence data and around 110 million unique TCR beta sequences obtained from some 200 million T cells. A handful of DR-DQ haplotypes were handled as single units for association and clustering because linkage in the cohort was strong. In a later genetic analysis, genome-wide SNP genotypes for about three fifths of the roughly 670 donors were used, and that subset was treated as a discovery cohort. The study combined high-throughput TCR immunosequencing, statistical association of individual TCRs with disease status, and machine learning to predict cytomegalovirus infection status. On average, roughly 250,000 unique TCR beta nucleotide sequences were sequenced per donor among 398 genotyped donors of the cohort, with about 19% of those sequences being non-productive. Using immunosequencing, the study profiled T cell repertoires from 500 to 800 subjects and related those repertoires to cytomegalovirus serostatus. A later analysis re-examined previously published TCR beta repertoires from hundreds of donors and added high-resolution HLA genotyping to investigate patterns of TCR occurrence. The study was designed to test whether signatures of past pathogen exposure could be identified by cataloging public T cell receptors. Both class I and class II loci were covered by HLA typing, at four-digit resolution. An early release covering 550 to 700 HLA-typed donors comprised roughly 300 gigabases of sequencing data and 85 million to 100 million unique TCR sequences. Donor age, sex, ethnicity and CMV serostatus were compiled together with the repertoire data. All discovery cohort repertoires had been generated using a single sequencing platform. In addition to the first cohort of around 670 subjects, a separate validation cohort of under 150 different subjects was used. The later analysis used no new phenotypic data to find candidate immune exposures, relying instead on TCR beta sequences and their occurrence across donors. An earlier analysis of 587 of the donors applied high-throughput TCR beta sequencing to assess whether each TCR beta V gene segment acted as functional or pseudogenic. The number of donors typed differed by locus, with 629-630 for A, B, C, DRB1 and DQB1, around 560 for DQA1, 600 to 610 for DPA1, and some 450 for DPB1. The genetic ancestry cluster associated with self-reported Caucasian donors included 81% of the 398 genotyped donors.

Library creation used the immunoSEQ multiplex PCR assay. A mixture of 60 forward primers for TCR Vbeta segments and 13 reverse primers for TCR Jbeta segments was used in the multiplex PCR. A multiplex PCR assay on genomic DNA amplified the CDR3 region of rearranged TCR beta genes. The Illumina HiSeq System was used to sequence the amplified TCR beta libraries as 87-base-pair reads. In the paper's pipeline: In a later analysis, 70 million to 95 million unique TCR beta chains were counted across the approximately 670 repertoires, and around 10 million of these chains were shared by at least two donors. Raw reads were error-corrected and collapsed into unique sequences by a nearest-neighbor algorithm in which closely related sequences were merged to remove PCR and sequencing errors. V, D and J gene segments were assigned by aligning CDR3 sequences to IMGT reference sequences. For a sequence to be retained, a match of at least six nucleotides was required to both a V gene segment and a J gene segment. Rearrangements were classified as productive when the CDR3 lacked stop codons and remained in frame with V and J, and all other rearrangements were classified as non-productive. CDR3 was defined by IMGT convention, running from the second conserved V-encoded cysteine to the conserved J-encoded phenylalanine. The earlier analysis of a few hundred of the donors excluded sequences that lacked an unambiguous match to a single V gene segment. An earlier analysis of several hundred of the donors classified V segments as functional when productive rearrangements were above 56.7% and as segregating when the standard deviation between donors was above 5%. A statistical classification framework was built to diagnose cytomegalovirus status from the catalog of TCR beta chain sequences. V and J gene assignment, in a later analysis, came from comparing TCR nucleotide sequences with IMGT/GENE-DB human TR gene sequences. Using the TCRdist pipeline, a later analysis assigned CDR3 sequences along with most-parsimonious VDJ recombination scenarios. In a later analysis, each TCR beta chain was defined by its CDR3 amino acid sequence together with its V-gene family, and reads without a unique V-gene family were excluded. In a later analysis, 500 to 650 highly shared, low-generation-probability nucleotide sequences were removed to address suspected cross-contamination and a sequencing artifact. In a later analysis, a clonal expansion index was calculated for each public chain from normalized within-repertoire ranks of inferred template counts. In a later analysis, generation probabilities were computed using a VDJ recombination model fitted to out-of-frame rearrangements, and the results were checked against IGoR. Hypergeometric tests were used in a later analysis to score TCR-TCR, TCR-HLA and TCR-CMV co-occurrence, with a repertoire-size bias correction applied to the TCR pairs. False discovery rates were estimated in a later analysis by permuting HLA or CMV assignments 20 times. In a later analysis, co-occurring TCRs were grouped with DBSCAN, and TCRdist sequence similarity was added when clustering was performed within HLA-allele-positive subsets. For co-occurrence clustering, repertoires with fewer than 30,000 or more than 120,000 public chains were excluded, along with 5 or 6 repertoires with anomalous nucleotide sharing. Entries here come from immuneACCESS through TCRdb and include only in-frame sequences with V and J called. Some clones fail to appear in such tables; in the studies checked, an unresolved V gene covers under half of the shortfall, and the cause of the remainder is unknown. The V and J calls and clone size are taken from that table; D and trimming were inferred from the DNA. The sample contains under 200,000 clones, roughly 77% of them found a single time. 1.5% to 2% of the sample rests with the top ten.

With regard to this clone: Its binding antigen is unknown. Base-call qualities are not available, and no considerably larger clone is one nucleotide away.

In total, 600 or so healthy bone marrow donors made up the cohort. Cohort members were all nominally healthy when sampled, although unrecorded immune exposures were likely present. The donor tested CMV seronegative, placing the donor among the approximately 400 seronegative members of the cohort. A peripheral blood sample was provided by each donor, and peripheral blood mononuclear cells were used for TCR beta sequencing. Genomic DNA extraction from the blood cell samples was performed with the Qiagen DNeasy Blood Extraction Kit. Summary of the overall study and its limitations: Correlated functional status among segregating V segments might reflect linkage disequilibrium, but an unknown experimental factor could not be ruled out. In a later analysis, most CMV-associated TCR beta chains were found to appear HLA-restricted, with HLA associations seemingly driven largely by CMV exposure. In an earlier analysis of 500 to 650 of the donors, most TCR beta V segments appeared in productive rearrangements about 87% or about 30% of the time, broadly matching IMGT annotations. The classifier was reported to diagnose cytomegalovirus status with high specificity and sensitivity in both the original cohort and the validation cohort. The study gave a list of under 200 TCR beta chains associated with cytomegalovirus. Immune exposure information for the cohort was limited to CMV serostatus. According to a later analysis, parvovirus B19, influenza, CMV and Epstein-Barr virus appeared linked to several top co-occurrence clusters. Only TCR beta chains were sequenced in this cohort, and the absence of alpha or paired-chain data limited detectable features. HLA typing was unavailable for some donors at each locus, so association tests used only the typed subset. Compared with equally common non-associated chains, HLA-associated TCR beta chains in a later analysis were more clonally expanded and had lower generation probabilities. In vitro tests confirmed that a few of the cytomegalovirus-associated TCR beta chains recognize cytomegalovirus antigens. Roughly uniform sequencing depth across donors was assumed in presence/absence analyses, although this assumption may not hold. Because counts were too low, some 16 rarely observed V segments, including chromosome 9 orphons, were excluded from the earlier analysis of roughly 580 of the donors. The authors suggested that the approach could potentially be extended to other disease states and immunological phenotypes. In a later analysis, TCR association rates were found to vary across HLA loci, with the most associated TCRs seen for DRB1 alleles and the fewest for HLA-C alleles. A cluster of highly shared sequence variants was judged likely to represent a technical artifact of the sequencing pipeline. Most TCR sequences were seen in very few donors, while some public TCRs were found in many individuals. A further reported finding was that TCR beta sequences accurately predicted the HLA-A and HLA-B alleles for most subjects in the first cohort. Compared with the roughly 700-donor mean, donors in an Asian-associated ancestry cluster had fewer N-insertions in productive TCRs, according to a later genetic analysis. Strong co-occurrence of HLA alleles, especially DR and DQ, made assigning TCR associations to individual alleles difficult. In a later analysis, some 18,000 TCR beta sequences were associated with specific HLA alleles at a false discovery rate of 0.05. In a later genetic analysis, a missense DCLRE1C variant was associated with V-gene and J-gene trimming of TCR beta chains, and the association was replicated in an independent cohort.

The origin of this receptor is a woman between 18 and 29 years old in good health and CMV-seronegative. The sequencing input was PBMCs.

The CDR3 region: CASEGLAQETQYF. The bases are TGTGCCAGCGAGGGACTAGCTCAAGAGACCCAGTACTTC. The sequence is built from TRBV7-9 and TRBJ2-5, and 9 bases in between align with TRBD2. The CDR3 contains 13 residues, cysteine and phenylalanine counted. CDR3 DNA only is kept here, 39 bases in frame from base 1. CDR1 and CDR2, per the germline V gene (reference sequence), are SEHNR and FQNEAQ. V trim: 8 bases; J trim: 2 bases; unmatched bases: 3. Beyond the CDR3, the reference TRBV7-9 and TRBJ2-5 genes provide the residues; the full variable domain reads: DTGVSQNPRHKITKRGQNVTFRCDPISEHNRLYWYRQTLGQGPEFLTYFQNEAQLEKSRLLSDRFSAERPKGSFSTLEIQRTEQGDSAMYLCASEGLAQETQYFGPGTRLLVL.